This T cell receptor beta chain was recorded in a study of blood T cell repertoires in COVID-19. As for the study in general: The samples span acute and convalescent COVID-19 from the United States, Italy and Spain.

V shed 7 bases and J 7 bases; nucleotides not matched to a gene: 2. CDR1 SNHLY and CDR2 FYNNEI come from the germline V gene. The CDR3 has 11 residues. As handled by the study authors: Amplifying reference gene primers gave estimates of nucleated cell counts. Measured with immunoSEQ multiplex PCR; TCRdb has only the in-frame clones, and not every one. D and trimming were read from the DNA, whereas the V and J calls and clone size are those reported in that table. The sample yields 130,000 to 150,000 clones, about 85% seen once. Seattle patients were enrolled during active infection and followed longitudinally.

The chain has TRBV2 and TRBJ1-2; 8 nucleotides match TRBD1. The sequenced sample consisted of peripheral blood. The origin of this receptor is a woman in her 70s with COVID-19, enrolled during active disease. The CDR3 loop is CASTGGSGYTF. The CDR3 DNA is TGTGCCAGCACAGGGGGCTCTGGCTACACCTTC.